This T cell receptor beta chain was recorded in a study of molecular identifiers for immune sequencing clone quantification. Findings and caveats of the study: Clones of above 20 RNA copies carried over 98% of effector molecules; in naive cells they carried under 1%.

This clonotype was observed at least ten times. The antigen is unknown. From the PCR reads, TCRdb called clonotypes with MiXCR, one entry per CDR3 protein. The sample lists about 510,000 distinct CDR3 sequences, roughly a fifth occurring once. CDR3 length: 12 amino acids. V lost 5 bases and J lost 3, with 7 bases in between. Germline CDR1 SGHVS, CDR2 FQNEAQ. Sequencing used naive CD8+ T cells from blood, with Jurkat cell RNA spiked in. Subset reported: FACS-sorted CD8+CD4-CCR7+CD45RA+ naive T cells. The gene calls are TRBV7-8 and TRBJ2-5; D ambiguous. The clonotype comes from a human donor in good health. Some libraries in this study had Jurkat cell RNA spiked in. DNA of the CDR3: TGTGCCAGCAGCGCTCCCGAAGAGACCCAGTACTTC. Its translation is CASSAPEETQYF.